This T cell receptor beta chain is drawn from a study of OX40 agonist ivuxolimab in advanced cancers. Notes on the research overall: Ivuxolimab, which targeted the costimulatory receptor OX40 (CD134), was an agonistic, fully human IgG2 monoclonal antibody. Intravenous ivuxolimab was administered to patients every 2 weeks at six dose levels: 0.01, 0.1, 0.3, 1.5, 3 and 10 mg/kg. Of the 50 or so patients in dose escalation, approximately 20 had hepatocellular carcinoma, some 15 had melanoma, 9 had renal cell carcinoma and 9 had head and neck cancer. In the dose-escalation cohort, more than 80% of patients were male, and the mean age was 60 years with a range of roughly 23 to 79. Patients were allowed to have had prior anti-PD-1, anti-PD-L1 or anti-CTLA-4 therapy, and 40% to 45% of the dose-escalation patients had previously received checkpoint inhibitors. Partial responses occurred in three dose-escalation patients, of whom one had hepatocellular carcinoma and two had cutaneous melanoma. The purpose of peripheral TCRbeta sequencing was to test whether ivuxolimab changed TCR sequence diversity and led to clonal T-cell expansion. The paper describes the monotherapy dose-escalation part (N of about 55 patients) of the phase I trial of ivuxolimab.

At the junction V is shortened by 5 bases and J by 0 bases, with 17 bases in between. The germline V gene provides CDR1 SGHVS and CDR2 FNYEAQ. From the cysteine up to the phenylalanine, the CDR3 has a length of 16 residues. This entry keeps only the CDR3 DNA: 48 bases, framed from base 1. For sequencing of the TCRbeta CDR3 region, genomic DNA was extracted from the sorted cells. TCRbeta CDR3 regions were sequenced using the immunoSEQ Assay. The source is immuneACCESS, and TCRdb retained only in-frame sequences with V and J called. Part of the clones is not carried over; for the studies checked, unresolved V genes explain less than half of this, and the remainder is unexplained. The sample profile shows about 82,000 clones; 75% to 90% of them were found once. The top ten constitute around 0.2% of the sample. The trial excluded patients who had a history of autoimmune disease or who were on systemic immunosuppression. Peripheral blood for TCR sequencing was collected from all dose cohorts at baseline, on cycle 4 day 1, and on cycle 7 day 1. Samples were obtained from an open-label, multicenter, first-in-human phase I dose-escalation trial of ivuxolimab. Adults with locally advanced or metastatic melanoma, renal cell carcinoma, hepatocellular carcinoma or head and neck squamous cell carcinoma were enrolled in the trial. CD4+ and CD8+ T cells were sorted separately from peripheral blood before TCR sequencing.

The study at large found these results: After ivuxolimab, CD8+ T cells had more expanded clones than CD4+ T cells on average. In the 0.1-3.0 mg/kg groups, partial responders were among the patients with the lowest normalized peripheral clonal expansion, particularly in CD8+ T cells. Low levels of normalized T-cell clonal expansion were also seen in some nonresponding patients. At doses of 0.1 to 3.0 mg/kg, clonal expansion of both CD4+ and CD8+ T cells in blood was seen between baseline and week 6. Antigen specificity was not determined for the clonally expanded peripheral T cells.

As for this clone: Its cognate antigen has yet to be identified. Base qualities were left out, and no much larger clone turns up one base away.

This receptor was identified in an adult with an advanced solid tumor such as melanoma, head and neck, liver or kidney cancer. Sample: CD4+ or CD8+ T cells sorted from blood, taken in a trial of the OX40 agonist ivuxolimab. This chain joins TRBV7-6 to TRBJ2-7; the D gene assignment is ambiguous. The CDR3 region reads CASSGIAGGGSYEQYF. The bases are TGTGCCAGCAGCGGAATTGCCGGTGGCGGCTCCTACGAGCAGTACTTC.